What follows are 29 T cell receptor beta chains derived from one specimen sequenced in a study of shared clonotypes between healthy human individuals. Sequencing used immunoSEQ multiplex PCR; TCRdb keeps in-frame clones, though not all of them. This table has about 960,000 clones, over 75% appearing once. Sequencing was done on a sample of memory CD4+ T cells sorted from blood. This sample's subset: CD45RA-negative fraction. Every receptor here comes from a young man in good health.

The chain uses TRBV7-9 and TRBJ2-1; maybe TRBD2 (6 bases). The CDR3 covers 15 residues. V lost 5 bases, J lost 2 bases, and 13 bases lay in between. Germline lookup yields CDR1 SEHNR and CDR2 FQNEAQ (reference sequence). The CDR3 loop reads CASSPWEAAYNEQFF. The DNA for the CDR3 is TGTGCCAGCAGCCCCTGGGAGGCCGCCTACAATGAGCAGTTCTTC.

The V call is TRBV29-1, the J call TRBJ2-5; D may match TRBD1 or TRBD2 (5 bases each). V lost 5 bases, J lost 3 bases, and 19 bases lay in between. Germline CDR1 and CDR2: SQVTM and ANQGSEA. CDR3 length equals 15 residues. CDR3 sequence (DNA): TGCAGCGTTCAAGGGTGGGGGATCCACAAAGAGACCCAGTACTTC. It codes for CSVQGWGIHKETQYF.

The CDR3 loop reads CASQDGTGHQPQHF. CDR3 nucleotide sequence: TGTGCCAGTCAAGATGGGACAGGGCATCAGCCCCAGCATTTT. The chain has TRBV21-1 and TRBJ1-5; the D call of TRBD1 is as the table states it, not checked on the DNA. TRBV21-1 is deemed a pseudogene. This CDR3 region has 14 residues.

The CDR3 DNA reads TGTGCCTGGATGCTACTTGGGACTTCGAAGAACACTGAAGCTTTCTTT. Amino acid sequence: CAWMLLGTSKNTEAFF. The V call is TRBV30, the J call TRBJ1-1, with D possibly being TRBD1 (5 bases). Trimming took off 4 bases at V and 1 base at J, with 19 bases between the two ends. This CDR3 is 16 amino acids long. From germline, CDR1 is GTSNPN and CDR2 SVGIG (reference sequence).

The sample holds one count of this clone. This chain links TRBV7-6 with TRBJ2-5; perhaps TRBD1 as D (5 bases). Looked up from germline, CDR1 is SGHVS and CDR2 is FNYEAQ. The V gene lost 5 bases and the J gene lost 4 bases, with 11 bases spanning the gap. This CDR3 spans 13 amino acids. CDR3 DNA sequence: TGTGCCAGCAGCCCAGGGATCGGAGAGACCCAGTACTTC. It specifies CASSPGIGETQYF.

This sequence joins TRBV10-2 and TRBJ2-3; 10 nucleotides match TRBD2. J gave up 6 bases and V 7 bases, and 4 bases lay outside the gene matches. Germline V lookup: CDR1 WSHSY, CDR2 SAAADI. This CDR3 region has 13 residues. The CDR3 DNA reads TGCGCCAGCAAAGCGGGGGGGCTCGATACGCAGTATTTT. Protein product: CASKAGGLDTQYF.

The count of this clone is one. The genes are TRBV11-2 and TRBJ2-3, with TRBD2 matching over 9 bases. The CDR3 is 16 residues long. The germline V gene has CDR1 SGHAT and CDR2 FQNNGV. J gave up 4 bases and V 5 bases, and 10 bases lay outside the gene matches. This CDR3 is CASSHPAGGGADTQYF. DNA for the CDR3: TGTGCCAGCAGCCATCCAGCAGGCGGGGGGGCAGATACGCAGTATTTT.

The chain is built from TRBV7-8 and TRBJ1-2; D is unresolved. Germline V CDR1 and CDR2: SGHVS, FQNEAQ. The CDR3 sequence is 14 residues long. Trimming removed 0 bases from V and 2 bases from J, with 7 bases in between. As DNA, the CDR3 is TGTGCCAGCAGCTTAGCCGGGCAGAACTATGGCTACACCTTC. This gives the protein CASSLAGQNYGYTF.

The CDR3 here is CASSVGSGGTQGNTIYF. CDR3 in DNA: TGTGCCAGCAGTGTAGGTTCCGGCGGGACTCAAGGGAACACCATATATTTT. J is TRBJ1-3 and V is TRBV6-1; possible D gene TRBD1, 5 bases. Looked up from germline, CDR1 is MNHNS and CDR2 is SASEGT. The length of the CDR3 is 17 residues. The V gene lost 4 bases and the J gene lost 7 bases, with 23 bases spanning the gap.

J is TRBJ1-4 and V is TRBV5-8; weak D call: TRBD1 (5 bases). CDR1 and CDR2 (germline): SGHTS, YDEGEE. This CDR3 region has 17 residues. V lost 3 bases to trimming and J lost 0 bases, with 15 bases between them. DNA of the CDR3: TGTGCCAGCAGCTCAGGGATATCCTCTGCAACTAATGAAAAACTGTTTTTT. Translated: CASSSGISSATNEKLFF.

This clone was observed a single time. V gene TRBV5-6 combines with J gene TRBJ1-4, with a weak D call TRBD1 (5 bases). The CDR3 runs 15 residues. V was clipped by 0 bases and J by 8 bases, with 14 bases between them. The germline gives CDR1 SGHDT, CDR2 YYEEEE. Written as DNA, the CDR3 is TGTGCCAGCAGCTTGGTTGGGGGTGGCAGCGAAAAACTGTTTTTT. This gives the protein CASSLVGGGSEKLFF.

V usage is TRBV28 and J usage is TRBJ2-5; 15 bases align to TRBD2. The V and J ends lost 6 bases and 9 bases, in that order; junction bases with no gene match: 2. Germline assignment: CDR1 MDHEN and CDR2 SYDVKM. The CDR3 consists of 13 residues. The CDR3 DNA reads TGTGCCAGCAGCGGACTAGCGGGGGGGGCCCAGTACTTC. Its translation is CASSGLAGGAQYF.

The count of this clone is one. The chain links TRBV6-5 to TRBJ2-1, with 7 nucleotides matching TRBD2. With V trimmed by 5 bases and J by 1 base, 5 bases remained unmatched. CDR1 and CDR2 (germline): MNHEY, SVGAGI. This CDR3 is built from 15 residues. Here the CDR3 DNA reads TGTGCCAGCAGTACGGGAGGCAGGTCCTACAATGAGCAGTTCTTC. It yields the protein CASSTGGRSYNEQFF.

J is TRBJ2-7 and V is TRBV7-8; D gene unclear. The CDR3 runs 12 residues. The germline gives CDR1 SGHVS, CDR2 FQNEAQ. Trimming removed 5 bases from V and 6 bases from J, with 11 bases in between. The CDR3 nucleotides read TGTGCCAGCAGCCCCCAGATGGGCGAGCAGTACTTC. It codes for CASSPQMGEQYF.

This clone was observed a single time. J is TRBJ1-1 and V is TRBV19; D not certain. CDR3 length: 15 residues. V lost 2 bases to trimming and J lost 0 bases, with 10 bases between them. Looked up from germline, CDR1 is LNHDA and CDR2 is SQIVND (reference sequence). The CDR3 spells CASSISRQMNTEAFF. The CDR3 DNA is TGTGCCAGTAGTATATCCAGGCAGATGAACACTGAAGCTTTCTTT.

The V call is TRBV29-1, the J call TRBJ2-3; D remains ambiguous. The germline V gene has CDR1 SQVTM and CDR2 ANQGSEA. Between the trimmed V and J ends, which lost 2 bases and 4 bases, there was a span of 13 bases. CDR3 size: 14 residues. The CDR3 loop is CSVEWDVLPDTQYF. CDR3 coding DNA: TGCAGCGTTGAATGGGATGTACTCCCAGATACGCAGTATTTT.

The chain couples TRBV7-2 to TRBJ2-7; D is possibly TRBD2 (6 bases). Trimming removed 2 bases from V and 1 base from J, with 12 bases in between. The CDR3 has 15 residues. The germline V gene has CDR1 SGHTA and CDR2 FQGNSA. The CDR3, as DNA: TGTGCCAGCAGCTTATTCCCGGGGGAATCCTACGAGCAGTACTTC. The encoded protein is CASSLFPGESYEQYF.

This clone was observed a few times. The chain joins TRBV11-2 to TRBJ1-5; D not resolved. V was trimmed by 5 bases and J by 3 bases, leaving 5 bases between them. Germline CDR1 and CDR2: SGHAT and FQNNGV. CDR3 size: 12 residues. CDR3 sequence: CASSQVNQPQHF. The CDR3 DNA follows: TGTGCCAGCAGCCAAGTCAATCAGCCCCAGCATTTT. Complete variable domain (other parts from reference TRBV11-2 and TRBJ1-5): EAGVAQSPRYKIIEKRQSVAFWCNPISGHATLYWYQQILGQGPKLLIQFQNNGVVDDSQLPKDRFSAERLKGVDSTLKIQPAKLEDSAVYLCASSQVNQPQHFGDGTRLSIL.

Many counts were recorded for this clone. At one boundary the junction diverges from the germline segment, which might be a read error. The rearrangement joins TRBV7-7 to TRBJ1-1; 7 nucleotides match TRBD1. The CDR3 runs 13 residues. Germline V lookup: CDR1 SSHAT, CDR2 FNYEAQ (reference sequence). The CDR3 DNA reads TGTGCTAGCAGCACTAAACAGGGGACTGAAGCTTTCTTT. Protein sequence: CASSTKQGTEAFF. The variable domain in full, completed from reference TRBV7-7 and TRBJ1-1, reads GAGVSQSPRYKVTKRGQDVTLRCDPISSHATLYWYQQALGQGPEFLTYFNYEAQPDKSGLPSDRFSAERPEGSISTLTIQRTEQRDSAMYRCASSTKQGTEAFFGQGTRLTVV.

J is TRBJ2-3 and V is TRBV7-2; 10 bases are shared with TRBD2. V dropped 2 bases and J dropped 0; count of bases not matched to a gene: 5. There are 17 residues in the CDR3. Germline CDR1 and CDR2: SGHTA and FQGNSA. In DNA form, the CDR3 reads TGTGCCAGCAGCTTATGGCAGACTAGCGGGAGCACAGATACGCAGTATTTT. It encodes CASSLWQTSGSTDTQYF.

The chain combines TRBV6-1 with TRBJ2-7; tentative D call: TRBD1 (5 bases). V lost 1 base and J 7 bases, leaving 11 bases between the germline ends. This CDR3 has 13 residues. Germline V gene sequence: CDR1 MNHNS, CDR2 SASEGT. CDR3 sequence (DNA): TGTGCCAGCAGTGAAGTCACAGGCTGGGAGCAGTACTTC. Translation gives CASSEVTGWEQYF.

The genes are TRBV7-8 and TRBJ2-3; 8 positions agree with TRBD1. The V segment lost 5 bases and the J segment 2 bases; nucleotides outside the gene matches: 6. This CDR3 region has 15 residues. CDR1 is SGHVS, CDR2 FQNEAQ, per germline. CDR3 DNA: TGTGCCAGCAGCCCAAGGACAGGGTCCACAGATACGCAGTATTTT. It is translated as CASSPRTGSTDTQYF.

In DNA form, the CDR3 reads TGCAGCGTTTCTAGCGTAGGAGAGACCCAGTACTTC. This gives the protein CSVSSVGETQYF. The V call is TRBV29-1, the J call TRBJ2-5; a possible D gene is TRBD2 (6 bases). The CDR3 length is 12 residues. Germline V gene data show CDR1 as SQVTM and CDR2 as ANQGSEA. The germline V and J ends were trimmed by 5 bases and 4 bases, with 11 bases remaining between them.

In its sample, this clone was seen once. The chain carries TRBV9 and TRBJ2-1, with 8 bases aligning to TRBD2. The CDR3 is 14 amino acids. Losses at the gene ends were 4 bases for V and 9 bases for J; bases not matched to a gene: 9. Germline loops: CDR1 SGDLS, CDR2 YYNGEE. The CDR3 nucleotides read TGTGCCAGCAGCACATCGGGAGGGAGGGGTGAGCAGTTCTTC. This gives the protein CASSTSGGRGEQFF.

The chain couples TRBV7-8 to TRBJ2-1; 12 bases agree with TRBD2. From germline, CDR1 is SGHVS and CDR2 FQNEAQ. The CDR3 extends over 15 amino acids. V shed 1 base and J 12 bases; nucleotides not matched to a gene: 7. CDR3 amino acids: CASSLGLAGAWVQFF. The CDR3 coding sequence is TGTGCCAGCAGCTTAGGACTAGCGGGAGCGTGGGTGCAGTTCTTC. Drawing the rest from reference TRBV7-8 and TRBJ2-1, the complete variable domain is GAGVSQSPRYKVAKRGQDVALRCDPISGHVSLFWYQQALGQGPEFLTYFQNEAQLDKSGLPSDRFFAERPEGSVSTLKIQRTQQEDSAVYLCASSLGLAGAWVQFFGPGTRLTVL.

The chain uses TRBV7-9 and TRBJ2-7; D ambiguous. Germline CDR1 reads SEHNR; CDR2 reads FQNEAQ (reference sequence). The CDR3 covers 14 residues. With 5 bases removed from V and 5 bases from J, the gap between germline ends came to 16 bases. The CDR3 region has the DNA TGTGCCAGCAGCCCCGGGTTGCCTAAAGACGAGCAGTACTTC. As protein: CASSPGLPKDEQYF.

The chain carries TRBV30 and TRBJ1-4; 7 bases are shared with TRBD1. V lost 2 bases and J lost 8; bases outside the gene matches: 8. The CDR3 loop spans 14 amino acids. CDR1 is GTSNPN and CDR2 is SVGIG in the germline V gene (reference sequence). The CDR3 loop reads CAWSPQGKGEKLFF. The DNA of the CDR3 is TGTGCCTGGAGTCCACAGGGGAAGGGAGAAAAACTGTTTTTT.

V gene TRBV10-3 combines with J gene TRBJ2-1; D ambiguous. Germline lookup yields CDR1 ENHRY and CDR2 SYGVKD. V lost 2 bases and J lost 8, with 4 bases in between. The CDR3 extends over 11 amino acids. The CDR3 DNA reads TGTGCCATCAGTGAGATCCATGAGCAGTTCTTC. It encodes CAISEIHEQFF.

The V call is TRBV7-2, the J call TRBJ1-6; D possibly corresponds to TRBD1 (6 bases). The CDR3 length is 18 residues. Per the germline V gene, CDR1 is SGHTA and CDR2 is FQGNSA. V was pared by 4 bases and J by 0 bases, with 16 bases between. CDR3 residues: CASSSGDNLNSYNSPLHF. CDR3 nucleotides: TGTGCCAGCAGCTCCGGGGACAACCTGAACTCCTATAATTCACCCCTCCACTTT.